This passage covers 7 T cell receptor beta chains from one sample sequenced in a study of early T cells in non-severe SARS-CoV-2 infection. TCRdb re-called the 5' RACE reads with MiXCR, one entry per CDR3 protein. The repertoire holds around 63,000 distinct CDR3 sequences, approximately 5.9% seen once, with 3.4% in the top ten. The sequencing used whole blood, collected at baseline. The receptor source for this set is an adult who was a healthcare worker with PCR-confirmed SARS-CoV-2 infection or an uninfected control (not recorded which).

In regard to this clonotype: It may be a read error: a sequence one base away is much more abundant. The chain combines TRBV5-5 with TRBJ2-5, with D maybe TRBD1 (6 bases). The CDR3 runs 15 residues. Germline CDR1 SGHKS, CDR2 YYEKEE (reference sequence). Trimming took 4 bases from V and 2 from J, leaving 15 bases between them. The CDR3 sequence: CASSIPEQGQETQYF. As DNA, the CDR3 is TGTGCCAGCAGCATTCCCGAACAGGGACAAGAGACCCAGTACTTC.

Comments on this clonotype: An end of the junction does not agree with germline; a read error may underlie this. V is TRBV29-1 and J is TRBJ1-2, with D unclear. The CDR3 extends over 12 amino acids. The germline V gene has CDR1 SQVTM and CDR2 ANQGSEA. The CDR3 spells CGVEEHRGGYTF. The CDR3 nucleotides read TGCGGCGTTGAAGAACATCGAGGGGGCTACACCTTC.

The V gene is TRBV5-1, the J gene TRBJ1-4; 8 bases are shared with TRBD1. J was trimmed by 6 bases and V by 4 bases; bases with no gene match: 8. This CDR3 spans 15 amino acids. CDR1 is SGHRS and CDR2 is YFSETQ in the germline V gene. DNA of the CDR3: TGCGCCAGCAGCCTTTACGGACAGGGTCATGAAAAACTGTTTTTT. Translating gives CASSLYGQGHEKLFF.

This clonotype was picked up many times. The rearrangement joins TRBV7-6 to TRBJ1-1; 12 bases are shared with TRBD1. Trimming cost V 4 bases and J 4 bases; bases outside gene matches: 7. CDR1 SGHVS and CDR2 FNYEAQ come from the germline V gene. This CDR3 contains 16 residues. The CDR3 DNA follows: TGTGCCAGCAGCTCGGGACAGGGGGCAATGGGCACTGAAGCTTTCTTT. It is translated as CASSSGQGAMGTEAFF.

This clonotype was seen many times. The chain uses TRBV27 and TRBJ1-4, with a tentative D call TRBD1 (5 bases). The germline V and J ends were trimmed by 2 bases and 5 bases, with 12 bases remaining between them. The CDR3 totals 15 residues. CDR1 is MNHEY, CDR2 SMNVEV, per germline (reference sequence). The CDR3 nucleotides are TGTGCCAGCAGTTTACGGCCAGGGCAAAATGAAAAACTGTTTTTT. Translating it yields CASSLRPGQNEKLFF.

This clonotype was seen at least ten times. J is TRBJ1-2 and V is TRBV5-5; D is uncertain. Germline assignment: CDR1 SGHKS and CDR2 YYEKEE (reference sequence). Trimming shortened V by 0 bases and J by 0 bases, and 6 bases separated the two germline ends. The CDR3 length is 14 residues. The CDR3 region has the DNA TGTGCCAGCAGCTTGGAATCAGCTAACTATGGCTACACCTTC. It codes for CASSLESANYGYTF.

This clonotype was counted ten times or more. This rearrangement joins TRBV24-1 to TRBJ2-1; D possibly matches TRBD1 or TRBD2 (5 bases each). Between the trimmed V and J ends, which lost 7 bases and 8 bases, there was a span of 20 bases. The CDR3 sequence is 15 residues long. Germline CDR1 and CDR2: KGHDR and SFDVKD. Written as DNA, the CDR3 is TGTGCCACCAGAGTCCGGCAGGGAGAGGAACATGAGCAGTTCTTC. Translation gives CATRVRQGEEHEQFF.